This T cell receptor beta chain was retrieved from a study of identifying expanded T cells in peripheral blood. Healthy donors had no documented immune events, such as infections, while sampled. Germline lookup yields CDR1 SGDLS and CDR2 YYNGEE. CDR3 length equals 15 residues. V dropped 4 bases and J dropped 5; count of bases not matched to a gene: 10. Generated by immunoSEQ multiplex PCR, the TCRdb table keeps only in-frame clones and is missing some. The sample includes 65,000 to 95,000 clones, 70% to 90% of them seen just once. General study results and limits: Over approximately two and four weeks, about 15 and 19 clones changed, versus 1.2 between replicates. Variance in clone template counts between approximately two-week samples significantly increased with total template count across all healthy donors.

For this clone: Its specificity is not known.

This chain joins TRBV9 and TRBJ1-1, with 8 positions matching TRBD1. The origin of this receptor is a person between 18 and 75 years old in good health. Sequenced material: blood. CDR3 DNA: TGTGCCAGCAGCCTCCGGACAGGGCCGAGTACTGAAGCTTTCTTT. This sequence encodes CASSLRTGPSTEAFF.